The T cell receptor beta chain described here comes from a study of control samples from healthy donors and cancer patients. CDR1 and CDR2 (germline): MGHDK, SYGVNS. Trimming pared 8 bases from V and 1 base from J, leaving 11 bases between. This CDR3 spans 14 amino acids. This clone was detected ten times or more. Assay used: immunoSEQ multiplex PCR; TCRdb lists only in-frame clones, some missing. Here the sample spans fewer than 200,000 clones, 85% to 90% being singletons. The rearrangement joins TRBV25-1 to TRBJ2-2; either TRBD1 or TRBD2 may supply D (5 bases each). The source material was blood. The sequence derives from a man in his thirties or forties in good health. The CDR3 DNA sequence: TGTGCCAGCGATGAGGGGCAGAACACCGGGGAGCTGTTTTTT. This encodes CASDEGQNTGELFF.